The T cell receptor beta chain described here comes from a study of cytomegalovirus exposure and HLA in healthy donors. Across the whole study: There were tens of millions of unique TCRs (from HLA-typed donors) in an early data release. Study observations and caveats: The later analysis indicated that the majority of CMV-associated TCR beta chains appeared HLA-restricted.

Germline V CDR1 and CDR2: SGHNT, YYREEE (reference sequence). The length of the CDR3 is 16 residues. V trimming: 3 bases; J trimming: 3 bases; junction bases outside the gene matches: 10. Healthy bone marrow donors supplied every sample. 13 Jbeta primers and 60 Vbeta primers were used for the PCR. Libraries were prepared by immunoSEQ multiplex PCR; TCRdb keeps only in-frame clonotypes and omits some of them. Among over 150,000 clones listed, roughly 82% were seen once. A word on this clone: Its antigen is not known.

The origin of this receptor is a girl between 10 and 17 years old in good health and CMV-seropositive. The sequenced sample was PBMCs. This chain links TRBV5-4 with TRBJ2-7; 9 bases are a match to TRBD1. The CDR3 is CASSSLQGAQDYEQYF. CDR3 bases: TGTGCCAGCAGCTCTTTACAGGGGGCGCAGGACTACGAGCAGTACTTC.